A selection of T cell receptor beta chains follows, all from one sample in a study of blood T cell repertoires in COVID-19. Data came from immunoSEQ multiplex PCR; TCRdb stores just in-frame clones and leaves some out. The repertoire consists of 200,000 or so clones, with 88% occurring once and the leading ten covering just over 2.5%. The sequenced sample consisted of PBMCs or T cells enriched from blood (not recorded which). These TCRs come from a young woman who had recovered from COVID-19. CDR3s include the opening cysteine and the closing phenylalanine or tryptophan. A D gene is named only where the DNA matches it firmly. Size is omitted from some rows. Given values are once, few, many or a class for expanded clones.

d_gene: .
j_gene: TRBJ1-1
v_gene: TRBV2
abundance: .
CDR3nt: TGTGCCAGCAGTGAAGGTCCCCGGACAAGTTCGGCTTTCTTT
CDR3aa: CASSEGPRTSSAFF

d_gene: .
j_gene: TRBJ2-6
v_gene: TRBV5-5
abundance: .
CDR3nt: TGTGCCAGCAGCGTAACCCCAGGGTCCGGGGCCAACGTCCTGACTTTC
CDR3aa: CASSVTPGSGANVLTF

d_gene: .
j_gene: TRBJ1-1
v_gene: TRBV9
abundance: .
CDR3nt: TGTGCCAGCAGCGTAGGGGGGGACACTGAAGCTTTCTTT
CDR3aa: CASSVGGDTEAFF

d_gene: TRBD1
j_gene: TRBJ1-6
v_gene: TRBV11-2
abundance: .
CDR3nt: TGTGCCAGCAGCTTAGGCCCAAGGGGCGGACAGGGGAGGAATTCACCCCTCCACTTT
CDR3aa: CASSLGPRGGQGRNSPLHF

d_gene: TRBD1
j_gene: TRBJ1-2
v_gene: TRBV4-3
abundance: few
CDR3nt: TGCGCCAGCAGCCAAGAAGTTACTGTTGGACAGGGGAAGGGTGGCTACACCTTC
CDR3aa: CASSQEVTVGQGKGGYTF

d_gene: .
j_gene: TRBJ2-1
v_gene: TRBV5-1
abundance: .
CDR3nt: TGCGCCAGCAGCTTGGCGTCAGGGGGAGGCGATGAGCAGTTCTTC
CDR3aa: CASSLASGGGDEQFF

d_gene: TRBD2
j_gene: TRBJ2-2
v_gene: TRBV7-3
abundance: .
CDR3nt: TGTGCCAGCAGCAAGGGACTAGCGGGGGGCACCGGGGAGCTGTTTTTT
CDR3aa: CASSKGLAGGTGELFF

d_gene: .
j_gene: TRBJ2-1
v_gene: TRBV5-4
abundance: .
CDR3nt: TGTGCCAGCAGCTTGGTAGGGGCCCCTTACAATGAGCAGTTCTTC
CDR3aa: CASSLVGAPYNEQFF

d_gene: .
j_gene: TRBJ1-2
v_gene: TRBV21-1
abundance: .
CDR3nt: TGTGCCAGCAGCAAGAAAGAGGCCTCAAACTATGGCTACACCTTC
CDR3aa: CASSKKEASNYGYTF

d_gene: TRBD1
j_gene: TRBJ2-3
v_gene: TRBV19
abundance: .
CDR3nt: TGTGCCAGTAGTTTAAGACAGGGAACAGATACGCAGTATTTT
CDR3aa: CASSLRQGTDTQYF

d_gene: TRBD1
j_gene: TRBJ1-3
v_gene: TRBV10-3
abundance: .
CDR3nt: TGTGCCATCAGTGGTCCCGGGACAGGGGCTGGAAACACCATATATTTT
CDR3aa: CAISGPGTGAGNTIYF

d_gene: TRBD2
j_gene: TRBJ2-5
v_gene: TRBV7-9
abundance: .
CDR3nt: TGTGCCAGCAGCTTTTTTTGGGGAGGGGATCAAGAGACCCAGTACTTC
CDR3aa: CASSFFWGGDQETQYF

d_gene: TRBD1
j_gene: TRBJ2-7
v_gene: TRBV11-1
abundance: .
CDR3nt: TGTGCCAGCAGCCGACAGGGCACCTACGAGCAGTACTTC
CDR3aa: CASSRQGTYEQYF